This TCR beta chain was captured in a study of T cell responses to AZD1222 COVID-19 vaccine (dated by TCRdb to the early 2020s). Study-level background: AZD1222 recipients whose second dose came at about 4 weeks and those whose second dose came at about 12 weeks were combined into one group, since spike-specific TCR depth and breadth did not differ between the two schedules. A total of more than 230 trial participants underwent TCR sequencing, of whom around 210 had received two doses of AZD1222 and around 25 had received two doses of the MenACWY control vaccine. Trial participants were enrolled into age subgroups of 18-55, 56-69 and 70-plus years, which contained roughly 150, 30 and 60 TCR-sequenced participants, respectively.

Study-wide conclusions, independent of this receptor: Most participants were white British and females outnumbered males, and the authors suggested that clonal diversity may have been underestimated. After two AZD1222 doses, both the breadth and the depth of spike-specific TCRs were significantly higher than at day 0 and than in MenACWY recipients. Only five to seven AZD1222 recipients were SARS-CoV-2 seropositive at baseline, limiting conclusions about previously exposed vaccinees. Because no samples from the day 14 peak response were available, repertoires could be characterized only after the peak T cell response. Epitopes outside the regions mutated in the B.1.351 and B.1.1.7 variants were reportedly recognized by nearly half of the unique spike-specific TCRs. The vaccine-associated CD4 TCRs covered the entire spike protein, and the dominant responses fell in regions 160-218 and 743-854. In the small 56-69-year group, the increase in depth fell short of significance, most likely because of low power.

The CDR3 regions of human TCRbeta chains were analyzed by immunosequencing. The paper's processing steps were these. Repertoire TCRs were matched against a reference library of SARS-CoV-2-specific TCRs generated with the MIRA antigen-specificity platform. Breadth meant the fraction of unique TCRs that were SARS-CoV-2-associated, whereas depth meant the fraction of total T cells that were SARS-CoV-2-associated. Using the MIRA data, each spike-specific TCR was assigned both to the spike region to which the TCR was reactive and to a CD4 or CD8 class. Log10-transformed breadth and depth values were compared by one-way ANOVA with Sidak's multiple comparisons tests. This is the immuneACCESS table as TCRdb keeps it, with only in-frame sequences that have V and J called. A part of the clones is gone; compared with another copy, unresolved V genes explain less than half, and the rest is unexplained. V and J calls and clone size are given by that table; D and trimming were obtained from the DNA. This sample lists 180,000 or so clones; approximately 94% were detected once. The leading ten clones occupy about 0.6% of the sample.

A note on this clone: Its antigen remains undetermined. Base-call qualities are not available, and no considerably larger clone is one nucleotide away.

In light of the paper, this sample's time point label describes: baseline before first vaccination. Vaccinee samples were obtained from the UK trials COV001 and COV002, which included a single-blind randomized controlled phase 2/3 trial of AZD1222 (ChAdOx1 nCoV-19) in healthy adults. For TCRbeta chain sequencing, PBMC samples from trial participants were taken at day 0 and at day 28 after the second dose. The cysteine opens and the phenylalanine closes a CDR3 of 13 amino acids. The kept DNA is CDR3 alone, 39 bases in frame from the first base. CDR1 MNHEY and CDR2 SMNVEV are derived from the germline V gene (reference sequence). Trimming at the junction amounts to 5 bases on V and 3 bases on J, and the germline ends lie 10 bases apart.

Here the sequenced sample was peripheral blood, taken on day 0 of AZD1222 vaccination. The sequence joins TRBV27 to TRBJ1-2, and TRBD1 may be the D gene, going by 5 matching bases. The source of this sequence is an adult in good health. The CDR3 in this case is CASSPQTDYGYTF. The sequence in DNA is TGTGCCAGCAGTCCACAGACAGACTATGGCTACACCTTC.